This T cell receptor (beta chain) was sequenced during a study of T cells after yellow fever vaccination. TCRdb independently ran MiXCR on the 5' RACE reads; one entry per CDR3 protein. The repertoire holds some 600,000 distinct CDR3 sequences, with approximately 13% as singletons. This clonotype was seen only a few times. CDR1 SQVTM and CDR2 ANQGSEA come from the germline V gene. J gave up 9 bases and V 7 bases, and 23 bases lay outside the gene matches. This CDR3 has 16 amino acids. Sequencing was performed on PBMCs, taken on the day of the yellow fever booster vaccination. This sequence was found in a man aged 25-45 years who received the YFV17D yellow fever vaccine. This sequence joins TRBV29-1 and TRBJ1-1; the match to TRBD1 covers 7 bases. CDR3 sequence reads: CSGGEPSTLTGTQAFF. The CDR3 nucleotides read TGCAGCGGAGGGGAGCCTAGCACATTGACAGGGACTCAAGCTTTCTTT.